One and the same sample provided the 23 T cell receptor beta chains below, sequenced in a study of blood T cells in healthy people across ages. The authors ran a second PCR of roughly 6 to 12 cycles using a sample-barcoded 5' primer and a J-beta primer mix. TCRdb re-called the 5' RACE reads with MiXCR, one entry per CDR3 protein. The sample holds 950,000 to 1,200,000 distinct CDR3 sequences, around two fifths seen once. Sequenced material: blood. These receptor sequences come from a man aged 18-30 years in good health.

The V gene is TRBV12-3 or TRBV12-4, the J gene TRBJ1-1; no clear D. The CDR3 runs 13 residues. Trimming cost V 4 bases and J 4 bases, with 10 bases left between them. CDR3 bases: TGTGCCAGCAGTTCCCAATTTAGCACTGAAGCTTTCTTT. This encodes CASSSQFSTEAFF.

The V gene is TRBV24-1, the J gene TRBJ1-1, with no clear D. Germline CDR1 KGHDR, CDR2 SFDVKD. CDR3 length: 15 residues. The V gene lost 4 bases and the J gene lost 0 bases, with 11 bases spanning the gap. Written as DNA, the CDR3 is TGTGCCACCAGTGAGGAGACTCTATTGAACACTGAAGCTTTCTTT. Protein sequence: CATSEETLLNTEAFF.

This clonotype was counted only a few times. The V gene is TRBV4-3, the J gene TRBJ1-1; possible D gene TRBD1, 5 bases. CDR3 length: 18 amino acids. Looked up from germline, CDR1 is LGHNA and CDR2 is YSLEER. Trimming pared 0 bases from V and 1 base from J, leaving 18 bases between. This CDR3 is CASSQDLGKVGRNTEAFF. The DNA for the CDR3 is TGCGCCAGCAGCCAAGATTTGGGCAAGGTGGGGCGGAACACTGAAGCTTTCTTT.

To note about this clonotype: Since the CDR3 does not end with the conserved phenylalanine or tryptophan, this likely comes from a read error. No DNA is shown, since the ends of the CDR3 on it are uncertain; the CDR3 is the one TCRdb lists. The chain employs TRBV30 and TRBJ2-5; the table's D call TRBD2 went unverified against the DNA. The CDR3 is 15 amino acids in total, end residues counted. The germline CDR1 and CDR2 sequences are GTSNPN and SVGIG (reference sequence). The CDR3 reads CACANSLDNGYTFGS.

This chain links TRBV5-1 with TRBJ1-5, with D unresolved. From germline, CDR1 is SGHRS and CDR2 YFSETQ. V lost 4 bases to trimming and J lost 9 bases, with 14 bases between them. This CDR3 region has 13 residues. CDR3 in amino acids: CASSREGDLPQHF. The CDR3 DNA sequence: TGCGCCAGCAGCCGGGAGGGCGATTTGCCCCAGCATTTT. The full variable domain, rest sourced from reference TRBV5-1 and TRBJ1-5, is KAGVTQTPRYLIKTRGQQVTLSCSPISGHRSVSWYQQTPGQGLQFLFEYFSETQRNKGNFPGRFSGRQFSNSRSEMNVSTLELGDSALYLCASSREGDLPQHFGDGTRLSIL.

The V call is TRBV28, the J call TRBJ2-3; 11 bases are a match to TRBD2. Germline CDR1 and CDR2: MDHEN and SYDVKM. The CDR3 loop spans 17 amino acids. V was clipped by 7 bases and J by 5 bases; unmatched bases: 14. The CDR3, as DNA: TGTGCCAGCACTCTATCTCCCGTAGCGGGGGGGCGAGATACGCAGTATTTT. It yields the protein CASTLSPVAGGRDTQYF.

This clonotype has just a few counts. The rearrangement uses TRBV7-8 and TRBJ2-3; perhaps D is TRBD1 or TRBD2 (6 bases each). The germline V gene has CDR1 SGHVS and CDR2 FQNEAQ. V shed 1 base and J shed 2 bases, with 10 bases lying between them. This CDR3 is 15 amino acids long. Here the CDR3 DNA reads TGTGCCAGCAGCTTAGGGGGGGCTTACACAGATACGCAGTATTTT. Translating it yields CASSLGGAYTDTQYF.

CDR3 sequence: CASRTPGQKKSEAFF. The CDR3 nucleotides are TGTGCCAGCAGAACCCCCGGACAGAAGAAAAGTGAAGCTTTCTTT. This chain links TRBV6-2 or TRBV6-3 with TRBJ1-1; a possible D gene is TRBD1 (6 bases). V was pared by 6 bases and J by 7 bases, with 21 bases between. The CDR3 runs to 15 residues. CDR1 MNHEY and CDR2 SVGEGT come from the germline V gene.

This chain connects TRBV18 to TRBJ2-1; 8 bases match TRBD2. Germline trimming cut 3 bases from V and 8 bases from J; bases unmatched to any gene: 9. Germline loops: CDR1 KGHSH, CDR2 LQKENI. The CDR3 has 15 residues. This CDR3 reads CASSPGTSWTDEQFF. In nucleotides, the CDR3 is TGTGCCAGCTCACCCGGGACTAGTTGGACGGATGAGCAGTTCTTC. The full variable domain, with the rest looked up from reference TRBV18 and TRBJ2-1, is NAGVMQNPRHLVRRRGQEARLRCSPMKGHSHVYWYRQLPEEGLKFMVYLQKENIIDESGMPKERFSAEFPKEGPSILRIQQVVRGDSAAYFCASSPGTSWTDEQFFGPGTRLTVL.

This chain uses TRBV28 with TRBJ2-2; D is unresolved. The germline V gene has CDR1 MDHEN and CDR2 SYDVKM. V was shortened by 2 bases and J by 9 bases, with 7 bases between the two germline ends. The CDR3 is 12 amino acids. Here the CDR3 reads CASSLAPRELFF. CDR3 nucleotides: TGTGCCAGCAGTTTAGCCCCCCGGGAGCTGTTTTTT.

The V and J genes are TRBV7-9 and TRBJ1-4; 9 bases fit TRBD1. Germline V gene sequence: CDR1 SEHNR, CDR2 FQNEAQ (reference sequence). Trimming cost V 4 bases and J 7 bases; bases outside gene matches: 4. The CDR3 contains 14 residues. DNA for the CDR3: TGTGCCAGCAGCTGGGGACAGGGCCGTGAAAAACTGTTTTTT. This sequence encodes CASSWGQGREKLFF.

The CDR3 here is CASSGRGDGENIQYF. The CDR3 DNA sequence: TGTGCCAGCAGTGGTAGAGGGGATGGGGAAAACATTCAGTACTTC. The gene calls are TRBV2 and TRBJ2-4; either TRBD1 or TRBD2 may supply D (5 bases each). The CDR3 is made up of 15 amino acids. The V end lost 4 bases, the J end lost 5 bases, and 15 bases lay between the germline ends. Germline V gene sequence: CDR1 SNHLY, CDR2 FYNNEI.

This clonotype was seen more than once but under ten times. J is TRBJ2-5 and V is TRBV3-1; D unresolved. The V gene's germline CDR1 is LGHDT and CDR2 YNNKEL (reference sequence). V lost 2 bases, J lost 13 bases, and 11 bases lay in between. This CDR3 contains 11 residues. CDR3 sequence: CASSQTHMMYF. CDR3 sequence (DNA): TGTGCCAGCAGCCAAACTCACATGATGTACTTC.

This clonotype came up once. A much larger clone sits a single nucleotide away, making a read error possible. This chain connects TRBV28 to TRBJ1-2; D not certain. The CDR3 contains 13 residues. The germline V gene encodes CDR1 MDHEN and CDR2 SYDVKM. The CDR3 loop reads CASGLLQNYGYTF. CDR3 coding DNA: TGTGCCAGCGGTTTGTTACAGAACTATGGCTACACCTTC.

This sequence joins TRBV7-2 and TRBJ2-1, with D maybe TRBD2 (7 bases). V dropped 1 base and J dropped 4 bases, with 14 bases sitting between them. CDR3 size: 16 residues. Germline V gene lookup returns CDR1 SGHTA and CDR2 FQGNSA. The DNA of the CDR3 is TGTGCCAGCAGCTTAGTGGACAGCGGGGAATACAATGAGCAGTTCTTC. Protein product: CASSLVDSGEYNEQFF.

The table lists this clonotype with a few counts. At one end, the junction sequence differs from germline, possibly due to a read error. The rearrangement joins TRBV6-5 to TRBJ1-5; 7 positions match TRBD1. CDR1 and CDR2 from the germline V gene are MNHEY and SVGAGI. The CDR3 spans 16 residues. The CDR3 DNA reads TGTGCCAGCAGTTCCCAGACAGGGAATAGCAATCAGCCCCCGCATTTT. This codes for CASSSQTGNSNQPPHF.

To note about this clonotype: One end of the junction fails to match germline, which may point to a read error. The V call is TRBV12-5, the J call TRBJ2-5, with no clear D. The CDR3 covers 16 residues. Germline assignment: CDR1 LGHNT and CDR2 FRNRAP. The CDR3 reads CASGLERHGPGEAQYF. CDR3 coding DNA: TGTGCTAGTGGTTTGGAAAGACACGGGCCCGGAGAGGCCCAGTACTTC. Filled out from reference TRBV12-5 and TRBJ2-5, the complete variable domain reads DARVTQTPRHKVTEMGQEVTMRCQPILGHNTVFWYRQTMMQGLELLAYFRNRAPLDDSGMPKDRFSAEMPDATLATLKIQPSEPRDSAVYFCASGLERHGPGEAQYFGPGTRLLVL.

This clonotype was picked up a small number of times. The J gene is TRBJ2-3, the V gene TRBV4-1, with TRBD2 as a possible D gene (5 bases). The CDR3 is 13 residues long. Trimming removed 4 bases from V and 9 bases from J, with 14 bases in between. From germline, CDR1 is MGHRA and CDR2 YSYEKL. Here the CDR3 DNA reads TGCGCCAGCAGCCGGTCCGGGGTGGACACGCAGTATTTT. Its translation: CASSRSGVDTQYF.

This clonotype was counted between two and nine times. The chain has TRBV5-6 and TRBJ1-1; 9 nucleotides agree with TRBD1. J gave up 6 bases and V 4 bases, and 10 bases lay outside the gene matches. CDR1 SGHDT and CDR2 YYEEEE come from the germline V gene. The CDR3 has 15 residues. This chain's CDR3 is CASSLLQGAGAEAFF. The CDR3 bases are TGTGCCAGCAGCCTACTACAGGGGGCCGGGGCTGAAGCTTTCTTT.

This clonotype was seen a handful of times. The chain is built from TRBV18 and TRBJ2-3; D ambiguous. CDR3 length: 13 amino acids. Germline assignment: CDR1 KGHSH and CDR2 LQKENI. The V and J ends lost 8 bases and 6 bases respectively, with 15 bases between them. CDR3 amino acids: CASASYLVDTQYF. CDR3 bases: TGTGCCAGCGCATCGTATCTTGTTGATACGCAGTATTTT. Variable domain in full (rest from reference TRBV18 and TRBJ2-3): NAGVMQNPRHLVRRRGQEARLRCSPMKGHSHVYWYRQLPEEGLKFMVYLQKENIIDESGMPKERFSAEFPKEGPSILRIQQVVRGDSAAYFCASASYLVDTQYFGPGTRLTVL.

The genes are TRBV6-1 and TRBJ2-5; tentatively, D is TRBD2 (7 bases). Trimming removed 0 bases from V and 4 bases from J, with 12 bases in between. CDR1 is MNHNS, CDR2 SASEGT, per germline. The CDR3 is 15 residues long. The DNA of the CDR3 is TGTGCCAGCAGTGAAGCGGGGGGGCGGCGAGAGACCCAGTACTTC. Protein sequence: CASSEAGGRRETQYF.

The chain carries TRBV19 and TRBJ1-5; D gene unclear. Trimming took off 9 bases at V and 3 bases at J, with 9 bases between the two ends. CDR1 and CDR2 from the germline V gene are LNHDA and SQIVND (reference sequence). The CDR3 consists of 12 residues. CDR3 residues: CASGPVNQPQHF. The CDR3 bases are TGTGCCAGCGGACCGGTCAATCAGCCCCAGCATTTT.

The genes are TRBV18 and TRBJ1-1; 9 nucleotides match TRBD1. Germline CDR1 is KGHSH and CDR2 is LQKENI. The length of the CDR3 is 16 residues. V was clipped by 3 bases and J by 5 bases; unmatched bases: 10. The CDR3 DNA reads TGTGCCAGCTCACCCCGGGACAGGGTTTTGGCGACTGAAGCTTTCTTT. It translates to CASSPRDRVLATEAFF.